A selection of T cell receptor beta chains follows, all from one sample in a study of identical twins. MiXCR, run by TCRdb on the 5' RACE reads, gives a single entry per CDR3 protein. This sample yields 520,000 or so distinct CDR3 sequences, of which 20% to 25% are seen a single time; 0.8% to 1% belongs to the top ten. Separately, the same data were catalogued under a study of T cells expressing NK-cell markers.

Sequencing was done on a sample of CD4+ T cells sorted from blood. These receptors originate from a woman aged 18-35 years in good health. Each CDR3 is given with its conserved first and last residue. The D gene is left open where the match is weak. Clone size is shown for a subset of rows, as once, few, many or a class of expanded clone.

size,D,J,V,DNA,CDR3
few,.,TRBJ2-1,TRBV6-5,TGTGCCAGCAGTTACCAAAAGTACAATGAGCAGTTCTTC,CASSYQKYNEQFF
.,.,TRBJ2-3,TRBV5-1,TGCGCCAGCAGCCGTCAGAGATCAGATACGCAGTATTTT,CASSRQRSDTQYF
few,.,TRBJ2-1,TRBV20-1,TGCAGTGCCCAGACTAGGTCTGAGCAGTTCTTC,CSAQTRSEQFF
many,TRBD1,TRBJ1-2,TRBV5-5,TGTGCCAGCAGCTTGGGAGGGGGCGCGAACTATGGCTACACCTTC,CASSLGGGANYGYTF
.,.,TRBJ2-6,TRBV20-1,TGCAGTGCTAGACTCAGGGGCTCTGGGGCCAACGTCCTGACTTTC,CSARLRGSGANVLTF
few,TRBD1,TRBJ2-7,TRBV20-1,TGCAGTGCTCAGGGACAGCCAAGCTCCTACGAGCAGTACTTC,CSAQGQPSSYEQYF
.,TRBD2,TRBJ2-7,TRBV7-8,TGTGCCAGCAGCTTAGCGCTAAGAGGAGCGGGAGTTTTC,CASSLALRGAGVF
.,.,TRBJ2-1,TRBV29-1,TGCAGCGTTGAAGGTGGCCAGTCAACCTACAATGAGCAGTTCTTC,CSVEGGQSTYNEQFF
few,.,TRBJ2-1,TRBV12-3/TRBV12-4,TGTGCCAGCAGCGGACACAATGAGCAGTTCTTC,CASSGHNEQFF
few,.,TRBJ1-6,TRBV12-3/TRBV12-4,TGTGCCAGCAGTTTAGTGGGTTCACCCCTCCACTTT,CASSLVGSPLHF
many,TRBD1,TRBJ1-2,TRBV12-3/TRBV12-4,TGTGCCAGCAGCTCCGGACAGGGGGATGGCTACACCTTC,CASSSGQGDGYTF
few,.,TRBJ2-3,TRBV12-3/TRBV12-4,TGTGCCAGCGGGTATACAGGTATCCTCACAGATACGCAGTATTTT,CASGYTGILTDTQYF
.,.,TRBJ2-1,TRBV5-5,TGTGCCAGCAGCTTGGACCCGCAAAATGAGCAGTTCTTC,CASSLDPQNEQFF